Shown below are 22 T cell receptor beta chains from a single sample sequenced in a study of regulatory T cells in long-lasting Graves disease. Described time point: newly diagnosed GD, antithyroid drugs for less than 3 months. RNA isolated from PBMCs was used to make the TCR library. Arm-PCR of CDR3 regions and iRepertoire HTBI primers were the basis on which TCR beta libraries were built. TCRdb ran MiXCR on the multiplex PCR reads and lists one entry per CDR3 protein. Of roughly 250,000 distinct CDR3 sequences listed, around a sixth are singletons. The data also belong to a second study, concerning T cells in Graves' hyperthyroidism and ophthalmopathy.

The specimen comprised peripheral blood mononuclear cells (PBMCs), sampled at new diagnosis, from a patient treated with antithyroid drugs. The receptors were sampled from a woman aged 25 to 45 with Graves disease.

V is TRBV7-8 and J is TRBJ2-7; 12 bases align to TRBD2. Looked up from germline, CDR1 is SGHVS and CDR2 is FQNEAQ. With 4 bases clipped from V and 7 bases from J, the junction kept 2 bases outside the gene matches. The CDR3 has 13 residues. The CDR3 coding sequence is TGTGCCAGCAGCTCTAGCGGGAGGGGGGAGCAGTACTTC. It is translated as CASSSSGRGEQYF.

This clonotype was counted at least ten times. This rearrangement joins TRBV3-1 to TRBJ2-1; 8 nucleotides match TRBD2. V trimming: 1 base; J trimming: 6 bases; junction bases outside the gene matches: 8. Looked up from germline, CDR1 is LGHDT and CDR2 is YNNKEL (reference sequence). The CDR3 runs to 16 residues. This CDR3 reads CASSQGWGLVGNEQFF. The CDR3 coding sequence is TGTGCCAGCAGCCAAGGGTGGGGACTAGTGGGCAATGAGCAGTTCTTC.

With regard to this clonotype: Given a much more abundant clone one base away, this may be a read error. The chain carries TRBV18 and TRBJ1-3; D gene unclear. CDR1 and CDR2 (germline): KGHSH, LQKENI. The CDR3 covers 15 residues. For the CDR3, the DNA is TGTGCCGGCTCAACCCAGGAGGTGTCTGGAAACACCATATATTTT. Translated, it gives CAGSTQEVSGNTIYF.

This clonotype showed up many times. Written as DNA, the CDR3 is TGTGCCAGCAGCGTGCGGAGGGACGGTGCCACTGAAGCTTTCTTT. Amino acid sequence: CASSVRRDGATEAFF. The chain combines TRBV9 with TRBJ1-1; maybe TRBD1 (5 bases). Trimming shortened V by 2 bases and J by 4 bases, and 15 bases separated the two germline ends. The CDR3 sequence is 15 residues long. Germline-derived CDR1 and CDR2 are SGDLS and YYNGEE.

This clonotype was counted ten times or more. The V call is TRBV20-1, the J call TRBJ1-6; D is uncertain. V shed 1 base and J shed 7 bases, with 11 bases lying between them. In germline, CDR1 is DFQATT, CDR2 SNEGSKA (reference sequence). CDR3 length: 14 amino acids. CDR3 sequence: CSARAGSANSPLHF. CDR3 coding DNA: TGCAGTGCTAGAGCCGGCAGCGCCAATTCACCCCTCCACTTT.

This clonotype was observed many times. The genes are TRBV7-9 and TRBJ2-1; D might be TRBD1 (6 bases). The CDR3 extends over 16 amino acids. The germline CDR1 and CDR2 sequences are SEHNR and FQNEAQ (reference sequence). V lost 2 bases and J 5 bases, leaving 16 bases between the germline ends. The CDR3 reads CASSLSPRGIDNEQFF. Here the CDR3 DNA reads TGTGCCAGCAGCTTATCCCCCAGGGGAATTGACAATGAGCAGTTCTTC.

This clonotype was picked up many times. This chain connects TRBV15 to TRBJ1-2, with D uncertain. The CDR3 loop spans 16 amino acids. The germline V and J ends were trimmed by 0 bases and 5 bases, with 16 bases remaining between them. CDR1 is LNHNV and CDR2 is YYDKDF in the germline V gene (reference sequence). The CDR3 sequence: CATSRDGGTAWYGYTF. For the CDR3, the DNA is TGTGCCACCAGCAGAGATGGTGGCACGGCCTGGTATGGCTACACCTTC. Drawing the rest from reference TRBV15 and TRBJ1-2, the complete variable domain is DAMVIQNPRYQVTQFGKPVTLSCSQTLNHNVMYWYQQKSSQAPKLLFHYYDKDFNNEADTPDNFQSRRPNTSFCFLDIRSPGLGDTAMYLCATSRDGGTAWYGYTFGSGTRLTVV.

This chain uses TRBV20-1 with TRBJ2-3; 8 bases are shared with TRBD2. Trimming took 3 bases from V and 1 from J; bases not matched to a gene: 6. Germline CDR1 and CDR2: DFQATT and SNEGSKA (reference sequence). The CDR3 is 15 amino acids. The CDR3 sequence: CSASGGVSGTDTQYF. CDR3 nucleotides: TGCAGTGCTAGCGGGGGGGTCTCAGGCACAGATACGCAGTATTTT.

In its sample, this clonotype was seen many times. The CDR3 nucleotides read TGCAGTGCTAGGTCCCGGGCAGTTGAGCCCCAGCATTTT. Translation gives CSARSRAVEPQHF. The genes are TRBV20-1 and TRBJ1-5; D is ambiguous. Germline V CDR1 and CDR2: DFQATT, SNEGSKA (reference sequence). V was cut by 3 bases and J by 8 bases, with 14 bases left in between. The CDR3 has 13 amino acids.

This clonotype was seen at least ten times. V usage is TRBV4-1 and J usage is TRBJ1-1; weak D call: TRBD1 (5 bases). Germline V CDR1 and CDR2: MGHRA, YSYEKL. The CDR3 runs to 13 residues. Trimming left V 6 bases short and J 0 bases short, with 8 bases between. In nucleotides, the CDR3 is TGCGCCAGCAGGGGGCTAATGAACACTGAAGCTTTCTTT. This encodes CASRGLMNTEAFF.

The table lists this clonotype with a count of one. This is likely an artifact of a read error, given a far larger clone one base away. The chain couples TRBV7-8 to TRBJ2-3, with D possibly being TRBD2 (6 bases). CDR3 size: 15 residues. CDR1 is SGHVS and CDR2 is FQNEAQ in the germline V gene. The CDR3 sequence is CAGSPVGLSTDTQYF. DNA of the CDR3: TGTGCCGGCAGCCCGGTGGGACTTAGCACAGATACGCAGTATTTT.

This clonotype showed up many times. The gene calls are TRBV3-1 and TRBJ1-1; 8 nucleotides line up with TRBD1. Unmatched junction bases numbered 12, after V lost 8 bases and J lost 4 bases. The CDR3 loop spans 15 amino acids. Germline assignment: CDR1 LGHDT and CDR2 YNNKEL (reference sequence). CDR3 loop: CASAQRTGLGTEAFF. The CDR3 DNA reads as TGTGCCAGCGCACAACGGACAGGGTTGGGCACTGAAGCTTTCTTT.

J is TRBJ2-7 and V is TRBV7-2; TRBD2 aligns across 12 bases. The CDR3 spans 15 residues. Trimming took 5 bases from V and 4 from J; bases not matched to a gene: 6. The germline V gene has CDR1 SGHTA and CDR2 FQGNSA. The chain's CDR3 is CASSILAGGGYEQYF. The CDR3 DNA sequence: TGTGCCAGCAGCATACTAGCGGGAGGAGGGTACGAGCAGTACTTC.

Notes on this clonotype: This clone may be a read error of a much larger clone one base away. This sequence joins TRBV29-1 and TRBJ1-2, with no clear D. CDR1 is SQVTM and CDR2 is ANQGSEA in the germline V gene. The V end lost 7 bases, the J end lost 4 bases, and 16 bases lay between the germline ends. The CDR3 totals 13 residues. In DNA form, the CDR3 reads TGCAGCGCTGGAGGACCTTTACCCTATGGCTACACCTTC. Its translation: CSAGGPLPYGYTF.

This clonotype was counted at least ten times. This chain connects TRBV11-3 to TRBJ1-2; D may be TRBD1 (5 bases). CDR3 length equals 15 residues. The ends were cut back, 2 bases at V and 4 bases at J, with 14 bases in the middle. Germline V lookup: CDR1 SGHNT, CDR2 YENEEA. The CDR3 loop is CASSLYEGRGYGYTF. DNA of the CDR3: TGTGCCAGCAGCTTATACGAGGGGAGAGGCTATGGCTACACCTTC.

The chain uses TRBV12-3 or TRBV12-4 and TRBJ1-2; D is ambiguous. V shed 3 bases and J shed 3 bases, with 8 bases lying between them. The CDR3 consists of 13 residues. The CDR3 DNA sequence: TGTGCCAGCAGTTTCACCCGTGACTATGGCTACACCTTC. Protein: CASSFTRDYGYTF.

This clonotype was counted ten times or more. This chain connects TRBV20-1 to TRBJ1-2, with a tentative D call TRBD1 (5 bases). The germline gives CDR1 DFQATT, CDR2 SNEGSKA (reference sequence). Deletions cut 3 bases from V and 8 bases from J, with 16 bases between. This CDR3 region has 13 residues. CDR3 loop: CSASWGDAGGYTF. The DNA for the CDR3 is TGCAGTGCTAGTTGGGGGGATGCGGGAGGCTACACCTTC.

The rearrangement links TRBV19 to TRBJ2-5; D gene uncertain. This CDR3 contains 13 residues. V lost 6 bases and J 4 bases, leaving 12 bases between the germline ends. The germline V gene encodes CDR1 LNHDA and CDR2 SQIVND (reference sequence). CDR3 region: CASRRATGETQYF. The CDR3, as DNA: TGTGCCAGTAGAAGGGCAACGGGAGAGACCCAGTACTTC.

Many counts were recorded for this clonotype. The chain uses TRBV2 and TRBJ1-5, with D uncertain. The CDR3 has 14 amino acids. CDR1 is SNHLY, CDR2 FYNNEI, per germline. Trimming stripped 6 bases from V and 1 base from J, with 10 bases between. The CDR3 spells CASRSERSNQPQHF. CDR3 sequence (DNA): TGTGCCAGCAGGTCGGAAAGGAGCAATCAGCCCCAGCATTTT.

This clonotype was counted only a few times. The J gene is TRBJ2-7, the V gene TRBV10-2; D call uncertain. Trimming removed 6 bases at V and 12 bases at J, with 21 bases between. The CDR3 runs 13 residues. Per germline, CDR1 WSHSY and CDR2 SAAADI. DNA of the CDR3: TGCGCCAGCAGACAAAATAACGGGCCCGCCTGGTACTTC. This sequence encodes CASRQNNGPAWYF.

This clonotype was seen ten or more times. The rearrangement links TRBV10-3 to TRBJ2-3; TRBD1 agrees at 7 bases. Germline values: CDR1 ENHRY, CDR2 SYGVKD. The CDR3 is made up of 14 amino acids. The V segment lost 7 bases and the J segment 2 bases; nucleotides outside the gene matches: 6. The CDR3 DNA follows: TGTGCCATCAACTCAGGGGGACCCACAGATACGCAGTATTTT. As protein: CAINSGGPTDTQYF.

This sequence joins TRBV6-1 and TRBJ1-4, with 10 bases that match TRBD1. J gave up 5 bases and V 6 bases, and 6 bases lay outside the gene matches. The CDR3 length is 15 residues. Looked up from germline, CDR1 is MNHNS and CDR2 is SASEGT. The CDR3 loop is CASRPPGQGNEKLFF. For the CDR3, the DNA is TGTGCCAGCAGACCCCCGGGACAGGGGAATGAAAAACTGTTTTTT.